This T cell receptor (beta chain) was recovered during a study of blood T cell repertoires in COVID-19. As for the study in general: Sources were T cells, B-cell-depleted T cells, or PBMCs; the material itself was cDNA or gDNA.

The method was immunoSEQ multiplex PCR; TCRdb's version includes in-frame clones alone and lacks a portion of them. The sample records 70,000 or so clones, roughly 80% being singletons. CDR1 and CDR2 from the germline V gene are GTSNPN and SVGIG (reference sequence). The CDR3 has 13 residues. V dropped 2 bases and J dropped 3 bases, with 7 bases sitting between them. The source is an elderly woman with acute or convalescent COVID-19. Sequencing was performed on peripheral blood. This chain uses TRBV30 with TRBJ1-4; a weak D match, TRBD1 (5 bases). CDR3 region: CAWSSGPNEKLFF. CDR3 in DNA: TGTGCCTGGAGTTCAGGGCCTAATGAAAAACTGTTTTTT.